Below, one T cell receptor (beta chain) is given with its context. V dropped 4 bases and J dropped 1; count of bases not matched to a gene: 1. The germline CDR1 and CDR2 sequences are LNHDA and SQIVND (reference sequence). CDR3 length: 14 amino acids. This entry is derived from a study of blood T cell repertoires in COVID-19. Study details: Samples of COVID-19 (acute and convalescent) were obtained from the United States, Italy and Spain.

The authors' processing: Amplification from reference gene primers served as the basis for estimated nucleated cell counts. TCRdb's table, derived via immunoSEQ multiplex PCR, lists solely in-frame clones and lacks some. V, J and clone size are taken as reported in that table, and D and trimming were inferred from the DNA itself. The sample lists 110,000 to 150,000 clones, 84% seen once, with over 35% in the top ten. The sequence was collected from a human donor in a cohort sampled during active COVID-19. The sample taken for sequencing was peripheral blood. The rearrangement joins TRBV19 to TRBJ1-3, with 7 bases that match TRBD1. CDR3 protein: CASSTRGSGNTIYF. CDR3 DNA sequence: TGTGCCAGTAGTACCAGGGGGTCTGGAAACACCATATATTTT.